This TCR beta chain comes out of a study of radiotherapy plus CTLA-4 blockade in lung cancer. Findings of the study overall: The study found tumor-derived TCR clones expanded in blood after radiotherapy plus ipilimumab.

V trimming: 4 bases; J trimming: 4 bases; junction bases outside the gene matches: 5. Germline V gene lookup returns CDR1 SGHDT and CDR2 YYEEEE. The CDR3 runs to 14 residues. Profiled with immunoSEQ multiplex PCR; TCRdb holds only in-frame clones, not every one. The sample has approximately 78,000 clones, about 80% seen once. Notes on this clone: As yet, its antigen is unknown.

This TCR derives from a human donor with non-small cell lung cancer who had a complete response to radiotherapy plus ipilimumab. The sample consisted of peripheral blood, taken from a patient treated with radiotherapy plus ipilimumab. The chain has TRBV5-6 and TRBJ1-5, with 7 nucleotides matching TRBD1. The DNA for the CDR3 is TGTGCCAGCAGCCGTCGACAGGGTAATCAGCCCCAGCATTTT. It is translated as CASSRRQGNQPQHF.